The 20 T cell receptor beta chains presented below share a single source sample, sequenced in a study of blood T cell repertoires in COVID-19 (TCRdb year 2020). The protocol used for the library was the immunoSEQ multiplex PCR assay. TCRdb holds this immuneACCESS table with in-frame rearrangements only. Some clones are missing; in checked studies, unresolved V genes explain under half, and the rest has no known cause. The sample table lists about 310,000 clones, over 80% of them with a count of one. Jointly, the top ten make up around 9.3% of the sample. Sequencing input: PBMCs or T cells enriched from blood (not recorded which). The origin of the receptors is a woman aged 18 to 35 who had recovered from COVID-19.

The rearrangement links TRBV9 to TRBJ2-3; D call uncertain. CDR3 length equals 12 residues. The V end was cut by 0 bases, the J end by 4 bases, with 3 bases between. From germline, CDR1 is SGDLS and CDR2 YYNGEE. In nucleotides, the CDR3 is TGTGCCAGCAGCGTAGTCTCAGATACGCAGTATTTT. It encodes CASSVVSDTQYF.

The V and J genes are TRBV7-6 and TRBJ2-7, with TRBD1 as a possible D gene (6 bases). The germline V gene has CDR1 SGHVS and CDR2 FNYEAQ. This CDR3 spans 15 amino acids. Trimming cost V 5 bases and J 1 base, with 15 bases left between them. CDR3 nucleotide sequence: TGTGCCAGCAGCCCCCTGAGGGGGAAGTCCTACGAGCAGTACTTC. As protein: CASSPLRGKSYEQYF.

The chain is built from TRBV7-2 and TRBJ1-3; a possible D gene is TRBD1 (5 bases). Germline CDR1 SGHTA, CDR2 FQGNSA. The CDR3 extends over 18 amino acids. The ends were cut back, 5 bases at V and 0 bases at J, with 20 bases in the middle. This CDR3 is CASSPPWQGPSSGNTIYF. CDR3 in DNA: TGTGCCAGCAGCCCGCCTTGGCAGGGCCCTAGCTCTGGAAACACCATATATTTT.

DNA for the CDR3: TGTGCCAGCAAACAGTCGGGAGGGTCTAACTATGGCTACACCTTC. Amino acid sequence: CASKQSGGSNYGYTF. V and J are TRBV28 and TRBJ1-2; no clear D gene. The germline gives CDR1 MDHEN, CDR2 SYDVKM. This CDR3 region has 15 residues. Trimming pared 7 bases from V and 0 bases from J, leaving 15 bases between.

The chain uses TRBV25-1 and TRBJ1-5; D remains ambiguous. This CDR3 is built from 14 residues. The germline gives CDR1 MGHDK, CDR2 SYGVNS. V lost 2 bases and J 4 bases, leaving 9 bases between the germline ends. CDR3: CASSELGQNQPQHF. DNA for the CDR3: TGTGCCAGCAGTGAACTTGGGCAGAATCAGCCCCAGCATTTT.

The chain has TRBV29-1 and TRBJ1-2, with a weak D call TRBD1 (5 bases). The CDR3 runs 13 residues. The germline gives CDR1 SQVTM, CDR2 ANQGSEA. The V end was cut by 4 bases, the J end by 4 bases, with 13 bases between. CDR3 sequence: CSVATGDGYGYTF. The CDR3 DNA reads TGCAGCGTTGCGACGGGGGATGGCTATGGCTACACCTTC.

This sequence joins TRBV7-3 and TRBJ2-3; 8 nucleotides agree with TRBD2. CDR3 size: 19 residues. Germline trimming cut 1 base from V and 1 base from J; bases unmatched to any gene: 13. Germline V gene lookup returns CDR1 SGHTA and CDR2 FQGTGA. The CDR3 sequence: CASSLIPLPSAGGTDTQYF. The CDR3 nucleotides read TGTGCCAGCAGCTTAATACCTCTCCCCTCAGCGGGGGGCACAGATACGCAGTATTTT.

The CDR3 DNA reads as TGTGCCTGGGATTCAAGCGGCAATCAGCCCCAGCATTTT. The encoded protein is CAWDSSGNQPQHF. The chain has TRBV30 and TRBJ1-5; no clear D. The germline V gene has CDR1 GTSNPN and CDR2 SVGIG (reference sequence). V gave up 5 bases and J gave up 2 bases, with 10 bases separating them. The CDR3 has 13 amino acids. Using reference TRBV30 and TRBJ1-5 for the parts outside the CDR3, the full variable domain is SQTIHQWPATLVQPVGSPLSLECTVEGTSNPNLYWYRQAAGRGLQLLFYSVGIGQISSEVPQNLSASRPQDRQFILSSKKLLLSDSGFYLCAWDSSGNQPQHFGDGTRLSIL.

The chain employs TRBV27 and TRBJ1-1; D is perhaps TRBD1 (6 bases). CDR3 length: 13 amino acids. V gave up 4 bases and J gave up 1 base, with 7 bases separating them. CDR1 is MNHEY and CDR2 is SMNVEV in the germline V gene (reference sequence). CDR3 in DNA: TGTGCCAGCAGTTCACAGGGGAACACTGAAGCTTTCTTT. As protein: CASSSQGNTEAFF.

In regard to this clone: The same CDR3 is also encoded by other DNA sequences in this sample. The chain employs TRBV29-1 and TRBJ1-1, with TRBD1 matching over 9 bases. The trim removed 6 bases at V and 1 base at J, leaving 3 bases unmatched. The CDR3 extends over 13 amino acids. Germline V gene sequence: CDR1 SQVTM, CDR2 ANQGSEA. CDR3 loop: CSVGQGTNTEAFF. CDR3 nucleotide sequence: TGCAGCGTGGGACAGGGAACGAACACTGAAGCTTTCTTT.

CDR3 sequence reads: CATETGMNQPQHF. The CDR3 DNA reads as TGTGCCACAGAGACAGGGATGAATCAGCCCCAGCATTTT. This sequence joins TRBV10-3 and TRBJ1-5; 7 bases map to TRBD1. The germline CDR1 and CDR2 sequences are ENHRY and SYGVKD. The CDR3 is made up of 13 amino acids. V shed 10 bases, J shed 4 bases, and the junction held 7 bases outside the gene matches.

The genes are TRBV15 and TRBJ2-7, with D perhaps matching TRBD2 (6 bases). The CDR3 has 15 residues. Germline V CDR1 and CDR2: LNHNV, YYDKDF (reference sequence). V lost 2 bases and J 2 bases, leaving 13 bases between the germline ends. The CDR3 spells CATSRTRDSTYEQYF. The CDR3 nucleotides are TGTGCCACCAGCAGAACCCGGGACTCTACCTACGAGCAGTACTTC. Looking up the rest from reference TRBV15 and TRBJ2-7 gives the full variable domain: DAMVIQNPRYQVTQFGKPVTLSCSQTLNHNVMYWYQQKSSQAPKLLFHYYDKDFNNEADTPDNFQSRRPNTSFCFLDIRSPGLGDTAMYLCATSRTRDSTYEQYFGPGTRLTVT.

The chain combines TRBV6-4 with TRBJ2-1; 9 bases line up with TRBD2. Germline trimming cut 10 bases from V and 12 bases from J; bases unmatched to any gene: 13. Germline CDR1 reads MRHNA; CDR2 reads SNTAGT. The CDR3 spans 13 residues. CDR3 residues: CANSPGTSISQFF. CDR3 DNA: TGTGCCAACAGCCCCGGGACTAGCATCTCGCAGTTCTTC.

Only a few counts were recorded for this clone. This sample includes further DNA sequences coding for the same CDR3. The chain recombines TRBV10-3 with TRBJ1-5; D gene uncertain. Trimming took off 0 bases at V and 6 bases at J, with 6 bases between the two ends. Germline CDR1 ENHRY, CDR2 SYGVKD. The CDR3 extends over 13 amino acids. CDR3 sequence (DNA): TGTGCCATCAGTGAGTCGGGAGGTCAGCCCCAGCATTTT. Protein product: CAISESGGQPQHF.

The chain is built from TRBV27 and TRBJ2-2, with 15 bases aligning to TRBD2. The CDR3 totals 17 residues. Germline trimming cut 8 bases from V and 6 bases from J; bases unmatched to any gene: 10. Germline V gene lookup returns CDR1 MNHEY and CDR2 SMNVEV (reference sequence). CDR3 sequence: CASRGLAGGQVAGELFF. The CDR3, as DNA: TGTGCCAGCCGAGGACTAGCGGGAGGGCAAGTGGCCGGGGAGCTGTTTTTT.

As concerns this clone: One end of the junction is discordant with germline, which a read error may explain. Other DNA sequences in this specimen translate into the identical CDR3. This chain links TRBV27 with TRBJ2-7; TRBD2 is a possible D gene (5 bases). Germline CDR1 is MNHEY and CDR2 is SMNVEV (reference sequence). This CDR3 region has 14 residues. The CDR3 reads CASSSRAPWYEQYF. The CDR3 DNA reads TGTGCCAGCAGTTCGAGGGCCCCTTGGTACGAGCAATACTTC.

This clone has just one count. The V and J genes are TRBV18 and TRBJ1-1; D perhaps matches TRBD1 (6 bases). This CDR3 contains 16 residues. Trimming pared 2 bases from V and 3 bases from J, leaving 16 bases between. Per the germline V gene, CDR1 is KGHSH and CDR2 is LQKENI. CDR3 residues: CASSPGLGGWDTEAFF. The CDR3 DNA is TGTGCCAGCTCACCAGGTTTAGGGGGTTGGGACACTGAAGCTTTCTTT.

This sequence joins TRBV4-2 and TRBJ1-5, with TRBD1 identical over 8 bases. Germline loops: CDR1 LGHNA, CDR2 YNFKEQ. V lost 0 bases, J lost 4 bases, and 2 bases stayed unmatched. This CDR3 comprises 15 residues. CDR3 coding DNA: TGTGCCAGCAGCCAAGAAGACAGGGGTAATCAGCCCCAGCATTTT. Amino acid sequence: CASSQEDRGNQPQHF.

This clone was recorded only once. In nucleotides, the CDR3 is TGTGCCAGCTCACCACTTGGCGGGGGGCCTCAAGAGACCCAGTACTTC. This gives the protein CASSPLGGGPQETQYF. The chain is built from TRBV18 and TRBJ2-5; 8 bases agree with TRBD2. Germline V gene lookup returns CDR1 KGHSH and CDR2 LQKENI. V shed 1 base and J 2 bases; nucleotides not matched to a gene: 6. This CDR3 spans 16 amino acids.

This clone was detected once. The chain couples TRBV4-3 to TRBJ1-4, with D possibly being TRBD1 (5 bases). From germline, CDR1 is LGHNA and CDR2 YSLEER. This CDR3 is 15 amino acids long. Between the trimmed V and J ends, which lost 1 base and 11 bases, there was a span of 17 bases. In DNA form, the CDR3 reads TGCGCCAGCAGCCAAGGGACAAGGGCTAATTCGAAACTGTTTTTT. Its translation: CASSQGTRANSKLFF.